Listed below are T cell receptor beta chains from one sample, sequenced in a study of OX40 agonist ivuxolimab in advanced cancers. The data were produced by immunoSEQ multiplex PCR, yet TCRdb's version contains in-frame clones alone and is incomplete. The sample holds tens of thousands of clones, roughly 84% seen once. Specimen: CD4+ or CD8+ T cells sorted from blood, collected in a trial of the OX40 agonist ivuxolimab. The receptors derive from an adult with an advanced solid tumor such as melanoma, head and neck, liver or kidney cancer. CDR3s include the opening cysteine and the closing phenylalanine or tryptophan. A D gene is named only where the DNA matches it firmly. Rows give clone size only sometimes, using once, few, many, or a class for an expanded clone.

D: NA
J: TRBJ2-7
size: few
V: TRBV5-1
DNA: TGCGCCAGCAGCTTGGCCACAGGCGTAACCTACGAGCAGTACTTC
CDR3: CASSLATGVTYEQYF

D: NA
J: TRBJ2-7
size: once
V: TRBV7-8
DNA: TGTGCCAGCAGCTTAGTGGACAGCCACGAGCAGTACTTC
CDR3: CASSLVDSHEQYF

D: NA
J: TRBJ1-6
size: NA
V: TRBV2
DNA: TGTGCCAGCAGTGTAACGGAGCCGGGTGGTTCACCCCTCCACTTT
CDR3: CASSVTEPGGSPLHF

D: TRBD1
J: TRBJ2-7
size: few
V: TRBV6-5
DNA: TGTGCCAGCAGTTACTCCGGGACAGGGACCTACGAGCAGTACTTC
CDR3: CASSYSGTGTYEQYF

D: NA
J: TRBJ2-3
size: once
V: TRBV7-3
DNA: TGTGCCAGCAGCGGCGTGGAGGGGGGGAACACAGATACGCAGTATTTT
CDR3: CASSGVEGGNTDTQYF

D: NA
J: TRBJ2-1
size: once
V: TRBV11-3
DNA: TGTGCCAGCAGCTTAGGATCTGCGGGGCCTCAGTTCTTC
CDR3: CASSLGSAGPQFF

D: NA
J: TRBJ1-2
size: NA
V: TRBV28
DNA: TGTGCCAGCAGTTTCGGGCTGCTCTATGGCTACACCTTC
CDR3: CASSFGLLYGYTF

D: TRBD1
J: TRBJ1-4
size: NA
V: TRBV5-1
DNA: TGCGCCAGCAGCCTGACAGGGTTGACTAATGAAAAACTGTTTTTT
CDR3: CASSLTGLTNEKLFF

D: NA
J: TRBJ2-4
size: NA
V: TRBV5-1
DNA: TGCGCCAGCAGCCCCGGACTGGGTCAAGGAAACATTCAGTACTTC
CDR3: CASSPGLGQGNIQYF

D: NA
J: TRBJ2-3
size: NA
V: TRBV5-4
DNA: TGTGCCAGCAGCTCCGCTCCAGGGAACACAGATACGCAGTATTTT
CDR3: CASSSAPGNTDTQYF

D: NA
J: TRBJ1-4
size: NA
V: TRBV5-4
DNA: TGTGCCAGCAGTCCCGGGGGGAGCTCTGCAACTAATGAAAAACTGTTTTTT
CDR3: CASSPGGSSATNEKLFF

D: NA
J: TRBJ2-3
size: once
V: TRBV5-4
DNA: TGTGCCAGCAGCCTGGCCCAAGCAGGGTCCGCAGATACGCAGTATTTT
CDR3: CASSLAQAGSADTQYF

D: TRBD2
J: TRBJ2-3
size: NA
V: TRBV6-1
DNA: TGTGCCAGCAGGGAGCGGGGGGCTCCAGATACGCAGTATTTT
CDR3: CASRERGAPDTQYF

D: TRBD1
J: TRBJ2-7
size: NA
V: TRBV4-1
DNA: TGCGCCAGCAGCCACGCCGGGACAGGTTCCTACGAGCAGTACTTC
CDR3: CASSHAGTGSYEQYF

D: TRBD1
J: TRBJ1-1
size: NA
V: TRBV10-3
DNA: TGTGCCATCAGTGAGCCCCGGGACAGACCTTTCTTT
CDR3: CAISEPRDRPFF

D: NA
J: TRBJ2-1
size: NA
V: TRBV10-1
DNA: TGCGCCAGCAGTGAGTCGTCTGCGTACGAGGTGCAGTTCTTC
CDR3: CASSESSAYEVQFF

D: NA
J: TRBJ1-5
size: once
V: TRBV19
DNA: TGTGCCAGTAGTATAGATCACGGAAATCAGCCCCAGCATTTT
CDR3: CASSIDHGNQPQHF

D: TRBD1
J: TRBJ1-6
size: medium-sized
V: TRBV2
DNA: TGTGCCAGCAGTGACGACAGGGGGAAAGGTTCACCCCTCCACTTT
CDR3: CASSDDRGKGSPLHF

D: TRBD1
J: TRBJ2-5
size: NA
V: TRBV2
DNA: TGTGCCAGCCTCCGACAGGGCCTTCGAGAGACCCAGTACTTC
CDR3: CASLRQGLRETQYF

D: NA
J: TRBJ2-5
size: once
V: TRBV7-9
DNA: TGTGCCAGCAGCTTAGCAGGGGCTGTGGAGACCCAGTACTTC
CDR3: CASSLAGAVETQYF

D: TRBD1
J: TRBJ2-5
size: NA
V: TRBV7-3
DNA: TGTGCCAGCAGCCCGACAGGGGGTTCGACCCAGTACTTC
CDR3: CASSPTGGSTQYF

D: NA
J: TRBJ2-7
size: NA
V: TRBV11-2
DNA: TGTGCCAGCAGCTTACAACAGTGGGGCTACGAGCAGTACTTC
CDR3: CASSLQQWGYEQYF

D: NA
J: TRBJ1-6
size: few
V: TRBV11-2
DNA: TGTGCCAGCAGCTTAGAAAGCGGGTTTGGTTCACCCCTCCACTTT
CDR3: CASSLESGFGSPLHF

D: NA
J: TRBJ2-1
size: NA
V: TRBV5-8
DNA: TGTGCCAGCAGCTTGGACCCAGGGTTTTCCTACAATGAGCAGTTCTTC
CDR3: CASSLDPGFSYNEQFF

D: NA
J: TRBJ2-1
size: NA
V: TRBV14
DNA: TGTGCCAGCAGCTGGGGCGGGGGCAACAATGAGCAGTTCTTC
CDR3: CASSWGGGNNEQFF

D: NA
J: TRBJ2-1
size: few
V: TRBV7-2
DNA: TGTGCCAGCAGTCGAACAGGTAATGGTGAGCAGTTCTTC
CDR3: CASSRTGNGEQFF

D: NA
J: TRBJ2-5
size: NA
V: TRBV7-9
DNA: TGTGCCAGCACCAAAACCGCTAGCCGGGTTCAAGAGACCCAGTACTTC
CDR3: CASTKTASRVQETQYF

D: TRBD2
J: TRBJ2-3
size: once
V: TRBV4-2
DNA: TGTGCCAGCAGCCAAGATGGTCGATCGGGTAGCGGGGGGGTAAGCACAGATACGCAGTATTTT
CDR3: CASSQDGRSGSGGVSTDTQYF

D: NA
J: TRBJ1-6
size: NA
V: TRBV2
DNA: TGTGCCAGCACCAGTTCCAATTCACCCCTCCACTTT
CDR3: CASTSSNSPLHF

D: NA
J: TRBJ2-7
size: NA
V: TRBV29-1
DNA: TGCAGCGCAAGACTGCGGGGGCCCTACGAGCAGTACTTC
CDR3: CSARLRGPYEQYF

D: TRBD2
J: TRBJ2-2
size: NA
V: TRBV19
DNA: TGTGCCAGTAGTATCGGCGGGGGAGCGGGGGAGCTGTTTTTT
CDR3: CASSIGGGAGELFF

D: TRBD1
J: TRBJ1-1
size: NA
V: TRBV7-8
DNA: TGTGCCAGCAGCTGGGATGGACAGGGTAAAGCTTTCTTT
CDR3: CASSWDGQGKAFF

D: NA
J: TRBJ1-2
size: NA
V: TRBV6-5
DNA: TGTGCCAGCAGTTACTCGCTAAATTATGGCTACACCTTC
CDR3: CASSYSLNYGYTF

D: TRBD2
J: TRBJ2-1
size: NA
V: TRBV27
DNA: TGTGCCAGCACCCCTGCGGGGGGGGCCTCCTACAATGAGCAGTTCTTC
CDR3: CASTPAGGASYNEQFF

D: NA
J: TRBJ1-1
size: once
V: TRBV9
DNA: TGTGCCAGCAGCCTAGCGGGAGTAGGCACTGAAGCTTTCTTT
CDR3: CASSLAGVGTEAFF

D: NA
J: TRBJ1-1
size: NA
V: TRBV7-6
DNA: TGTGCCAGCAGCTTAGGAGGCCTGGAGAACACTGAAGCTTTCTTT
CDR3: CASSLGGLENTEAFF

D: TRBD2
J: TRBJ2-1
size: NA
V: TRBV11-1
DNA: TGTGCCAGCAGCTCCCCCGGACTAGCGGGCTACAATGAGCAGTTCTTC
CDR3: CASSSPGLAGYNEQFF

D: NA
J: TRBJ1-4
size: NA
V: TRBV7-8
DNA: TGTGCCAGCAGCTTAAGGGTCAGGGGCATTCCAACTAATGAAAAACTGTTTTTT
CDR3: CASSLRVRGIPTNEKLFF

D: NA
J: TRBJ1-1
size: NA
V: TRBV11-2
DNA: TGTGCCAGCAGCTTAGGGACCTCGGGAACTGAAGCTTTCTTT
CDR3: CASSLGTSGTEAFF

D: TRBD1
J: TRBJ2-5
size: NA
V: TRBV10-3
DNA: TGTGCCATCACGGCAGGGGGTGGAGAGACCCAGTACTTC
CDR3: CAITAGGGETQYF

D: NA
J: TRBJ1-3
size: NA
V: TRBV7-2
DNA: TGTGCCAGCAGCTTAGCTAAAGACACCATATATTTT
CDR3: CASSLAKDTIYF

D: TRBD1
J: TRBJ2-2
size: NA
V: TRBV5-8
DNA: TGTGCCAGCAGTCACCAGACAGGGCGGACCGGGGAGCTGTTTTTT
CDR3: CASSHQTGRTGELFF

D: NA
J: TRBJ2-7
size: NA
V: TRBV27
DNA: TGTGCCAGCAGTCCGGGACGGCACTCCTACGAGCAGTACTTC
CDR3: CASSPGRHSYEQYF

D: NA
J: TRBJ2-2
size: NA
V: TRBV7-3
DNA: TGTGCCAGCAGCTTAATCCCTACCGGGGAGCTGTTTTTT
CDR3: CASSLIPTGELFF

D: NA
J: TRBJ2-1
size: NA
V: TRBV5-5
DNA: TGTGCCAGCAGCTTGGTTGATGCAGGGAGGTCCTTCTTC
CDR3: CASSLVDAGRSFF

D: NA
J: TRBJ1-5
size: NA
V: TRBV6-5
DNA: TGTGCCAGCAGTTACCGAGGGCCGGGCAATCAGCCCCAGCATTTT
CDR3: CASSYRGPGNQPQHF